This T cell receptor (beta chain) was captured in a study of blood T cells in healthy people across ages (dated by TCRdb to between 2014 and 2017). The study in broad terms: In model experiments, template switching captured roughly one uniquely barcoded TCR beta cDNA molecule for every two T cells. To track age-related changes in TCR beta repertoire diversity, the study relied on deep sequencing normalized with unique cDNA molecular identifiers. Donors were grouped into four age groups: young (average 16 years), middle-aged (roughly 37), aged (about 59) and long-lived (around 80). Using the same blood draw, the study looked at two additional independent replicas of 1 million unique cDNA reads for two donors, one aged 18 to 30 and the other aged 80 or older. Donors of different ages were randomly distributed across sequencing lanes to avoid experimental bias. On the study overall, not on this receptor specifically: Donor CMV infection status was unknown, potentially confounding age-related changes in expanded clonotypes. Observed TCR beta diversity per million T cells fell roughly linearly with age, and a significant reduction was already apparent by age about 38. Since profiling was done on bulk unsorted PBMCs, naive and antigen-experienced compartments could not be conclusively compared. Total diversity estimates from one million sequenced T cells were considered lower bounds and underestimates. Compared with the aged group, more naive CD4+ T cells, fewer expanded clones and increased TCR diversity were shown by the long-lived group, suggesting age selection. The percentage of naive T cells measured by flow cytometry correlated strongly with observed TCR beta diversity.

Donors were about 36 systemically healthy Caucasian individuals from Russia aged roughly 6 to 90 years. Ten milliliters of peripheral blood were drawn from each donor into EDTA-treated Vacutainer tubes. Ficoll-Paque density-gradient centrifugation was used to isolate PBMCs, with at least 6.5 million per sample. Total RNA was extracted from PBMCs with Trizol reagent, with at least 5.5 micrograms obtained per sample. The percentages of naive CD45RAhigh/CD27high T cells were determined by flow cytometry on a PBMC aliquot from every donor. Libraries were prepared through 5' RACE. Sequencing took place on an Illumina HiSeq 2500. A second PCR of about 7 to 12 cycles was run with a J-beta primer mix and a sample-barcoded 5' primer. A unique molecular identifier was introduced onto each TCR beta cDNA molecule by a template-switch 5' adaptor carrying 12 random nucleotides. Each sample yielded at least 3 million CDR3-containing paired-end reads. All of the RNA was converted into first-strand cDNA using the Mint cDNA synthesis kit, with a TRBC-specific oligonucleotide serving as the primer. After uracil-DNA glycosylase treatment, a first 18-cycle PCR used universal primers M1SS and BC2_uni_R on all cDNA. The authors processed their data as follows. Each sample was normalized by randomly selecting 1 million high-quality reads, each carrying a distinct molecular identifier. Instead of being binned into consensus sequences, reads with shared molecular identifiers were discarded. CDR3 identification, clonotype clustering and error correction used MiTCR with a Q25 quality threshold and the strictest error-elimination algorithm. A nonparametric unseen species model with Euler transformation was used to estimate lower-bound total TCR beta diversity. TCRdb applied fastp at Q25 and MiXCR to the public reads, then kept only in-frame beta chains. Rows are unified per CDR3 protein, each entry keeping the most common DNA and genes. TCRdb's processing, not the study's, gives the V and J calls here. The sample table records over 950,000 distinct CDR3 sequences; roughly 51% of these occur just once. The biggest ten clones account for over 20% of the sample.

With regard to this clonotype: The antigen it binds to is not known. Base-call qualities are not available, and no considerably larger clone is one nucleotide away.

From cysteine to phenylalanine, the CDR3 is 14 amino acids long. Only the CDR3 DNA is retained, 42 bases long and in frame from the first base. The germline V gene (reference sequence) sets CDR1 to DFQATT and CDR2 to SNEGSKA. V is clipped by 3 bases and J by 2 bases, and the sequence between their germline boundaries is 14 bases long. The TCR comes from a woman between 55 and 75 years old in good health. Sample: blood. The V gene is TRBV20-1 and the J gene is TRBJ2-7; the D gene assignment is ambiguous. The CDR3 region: CSARIIVRTYEQYF. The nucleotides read TGCAGTGCTAGGATCATCGTCCGGACCTACGAGCAGTACTTC.